The 19 T cell receptor beta chains below come from one sample, sequenced in a study of blood T cell repertoires in COVID-19. This table comes from immunoSEQ multiplex PCR, and its TCRdb copy is limited to in-frame clones, with some not included. Found here are 350,000 to 450,000 clones, roughly nine tenths of them singletons; the top ten hold 1% to 1.3%. Material: PBMCs or T cells enriched from blood (not recorded which). All receptors derive from a man younger than 45 who had recovered from COVID-19.

This chain links TRBV9 with TRBJ2-7; 7 bases map to TRBD1. V lost 3 bases to trimming and J lost 0 bases; unmatched junction nucleotides: 3. Per germline, CDR1 SGDLS and CDR2 YYNGEE. This CDR3 comprises 14 residues. Here the CDR3 DNA reads TGTGCCAGCAGCGCCGACAGGGACTCCTACGAGCAGTACTTC. Translated, it gives CASSADRDSYEQYF.

The gene calls are TRBV30 and TRBJ1-2, with D tentatively TRBD1 (5 bases). Germline V gives CDR1 GTSNPN, CDR2 SVGIG (reference sequence). V dropped 0 bases and J dropped 7 bases, with 9 bases sitting between them. This CDR3 region has 12 residues. This CDR3 is CAWSVGGGGYTF. CDR3 nucleotide sequence: TGTGCCTGGAGTGTTGGGGGGGGTGGCTACACCTTC.

The V call is TRBV7-9, the J call TRBJ1-1; tentatively, D is TRBD1 (5 bases). Germline CDR1 SEHNR, CDR2 FQNEAQ (reference sequence). V shed 4 bases and J shed 3 bases, with 12 bases lying between them. The length of the CDR3 is 14 residues. The CDR3 here is CASSSGLSYTEAFF. For the CDR3, the DNA is TGTGCCAGCAGCTCGGGACTATCCTACACTGAAGCTTTCTTT.

V gene TRBV5-6 combines with J gene TRBJ1-4, with D hard to call. Germline V gene data show CDR1 as SGHDT and CDR2 as YYEEEE. The CDR3 extends over 13 amino acids. Trimming pared 0 bases from V and 8 bases from J, leaving 8 bases between. CDR3 DNA sequence: TGTGCCAGCAGCTTGGGACGGGAGGAAAAACTGTTTTTT. Protein product: CASSLGREEKLFF.

This clone was recorded only once. This sequence joins TRBV18 and TRBJ1-1; 7 nucleotides match TRBD1. This CDR3 contains 13 residues. Germline V gene lookup returns CDR1 KGHSH and CDR2 LQKENI. V dropped 10 bases and J dropped 1; count of bases not matched to a gene: 6. CDR3 loop: CATARDRNTEAFF. CDR3 sequence (DNA): TGTGCCACCGCCCGGGACAGGAACACTGAAGCTTTCTTT.

This rearrangement joins TRBV7-9 to TRBJ1-3; perhaps TRBD1 as D (5 bases). Germline loops: CDR1 SEHNR, CDR2 FQNEAQ (reference sequence). This CDR3 has 16 residues. The V end was cut by 2 bases, the J end by 4 bases, with 15 bases between. The CDR3 DNA follows: TGTGCCAGCAGCTTATCTGGAACAGGTGCAGGAAACACCATATATTTT. Protein: CASSLSGTGAGNTIYF.

The chain has TRBV13 and TRBJ1-6, with D possibly matching TRBD1 (6 bases). Between the trimmed V and J ends, which lost 2 bases and 0 bases, there was a span of 17 bases. The CDR3 consists of 19 residues. CDR1 is PRHDT and CDR2 is FYEKMQ in the germline V gene (reference sequence). The CDR3 coding sequence is TGTGCCAGCAGCTTAAACGGTCAGGGGCTCCTCTCCTATAATTCACCCCTCCACTTT. Protein product: CASSLNGQGLLSYNSPLHF.

In DNA form, the CDR3 reads TGCAGTCATTCATCCGCTAGTGGCTACACCTTC. This gives the protein CSHSSASGYTF. The gene calls are TRBV29-1 and TRBJ1-2; unclear D gene. Germline V gene sequence: CDR1 SQVTM, CDR2 ANQGSEA. CDR3 length: 11 residues. Looking up the rest from reference TRBV29-1 and TRBJ1-2 gives the full variable domain: SAVISQKPSRDICQRGTSLTIQCQVDSQVTMMFWYRQQPGQSLTLIATANQGSEATYESGFVIDKFPISRPNLTFSTLTVSNMSPEDSSIYLCSHSSASGYTFGSGTRLTVV.

The V gene is TRBV2, the J gene TRBJ2-5; 7 nucleotides match TRBD2. V was pared by 8 bases and J by 2 bases, with 11 bases of the junction left unmatched. CDR3 length equals 15 residues. Germline V gene lookup returns CDR1 SNHLY and CDR2 FYNNEI. This CDR3 is CASGLGAVLQETQYF. CDR3 in DNA: TGTGCCAGCGGACTAGGGGCGGTGCTGCAAGAGACCCAGTACTTC.

The chain joins TRBV7-9 to TRBJ2-1; D gene uncertain. Germline lookup yields CDR1 SEHNR and CDR2 FQNEAQ (reference sequence). There are 14 residues in the CDR3. V was pared by 1 base and J by 4 bases, with 8 bases between. CDR3 loop: CASSLGQMYNEQFF. The CDR3 DNA reads as TGTGCCAGCAGCTTAGGGCAGATGTACAATGAGCAGTTCTTC.

The V call is TRBV13, the J call TRBJ1-3; TRBD1 matches at 9 bases. Trimming removed 6 bases from V and 12 bases from J; junction bases left unmatched: 12. This CDR3 is built from 14 residues. Germline V gene data show CDR1 as PRHDT and CDR2 as FYEKMQ (reference sequence). CDR3 sequence reads: CASRTGTGPTHIYF. CDR3 bases: TGTGCCAGCAGGACCGGGACAGGGCCCACTCACATATATTTT.

The V gene is TRBV29-1, the J gene TRBJ2-7; TRBD2 agrees at 10 bases. Germline trimming cut 6 bases from V and 6 bases from J; bases unmatched to any gene: 8. The CDR3 contains 13 residues. Germline V CDR1 and CDR2: SQVTM, ANQGSEA. As DNA, the CDR3 is TGCAGCGTCAGAGCGGGAGGGCAGTCCGAGCAGTACTTC. The encoded protein is CSVRAGGQSEQYF.

This chain uses TRBV28 with TRBJ2-1; 7 bases match TRBD1. Per the germline V gene, CDR1 is MDHEN and CDR2 is SYDVKM. The V and J ends lost 6 bases and 8 bases, in that order; junction bases with no gene match: 4. The CDR3 length is 12 residues. The CDR3 nucleotides read TGTGCCAGCAGGGCAACAGGGGATGAGCAGTTCTTC. Its translation is CASRATGDEQFF.

This clone was counted between two and nine times. The V gene is TRBV3-1 (or the pseudogene TRBV3-2), the J gene TRBJ1-1; possible D gene TRBD1, 5 bases. Germline V lookup: CDR1 LGHDT, CDR2 YNNKEL (reference sequence). The germline V and J ends were trimmed by 9 bases and 13 bases, with 15 bases remaining between them. The CDR3 covers 10 residues. CDR3 sequence (DNA): TGTGCCAGTAGTGGGGGGAATGTTTTCTTT. It is translated as CASSGGNVFF.

In its sample, this clone was seen once. The chain joins TRBV19 to TRBJ2-1; 11 bases fit TRBD2. The CDR3 covers 16 residues. V shed 1 base and J 4 bases; nucleotides not matched to a gene: 3. The germline gives CDR1 LNHDA, CDR2 SQIVND (reference sequence). The CDR3 bases are TGTGCCAGTAGTATAGGAATAGCGGGAGGGTACAATGAGCAGTTCTTC. Amino acid sequence: CASSIGIAGGYNEQFF.

The table lists this clone with a count of one. The CDR3 sequence: CASGLLGGFYEQYF. The CDR3 DNA sequence: TGTGCTAGTGGTTTGTTGGGGGGATTCTACGAGCAGTACTTC. The gene calls are TRBV12-5 and TRBJ2-7; D might be TRBD2 (6 bases). Trimming cost V 2 bases and J 3 bases, with 11 bases left between them. This CDR3 is 14 amino acids long. Germline CDR1 and CDR2: LGHNT and FRNRAP.

This sequence joins TRBV30 and TRBJ1-1; TRBD1 matches 7 bases. CDR1 GTSNPN and CDR2 SVGIG come from the germline V gene (reference sequence). This CDR3 is 11 amino acids long. Germline trimming cut 5 bases from V and 11 bases from J; bases unmatched to any gene: 8. For the CDR3, the DNA is TGTGCCTGGGGGAGGGGACAGAACGCTTTCTTT. As protein: CAWGRGQNAFF.

This chain uses TRBV7-9 with TRBJ2-5; TRBD1 matches 8 bases. Germline-derived CDR1 and CDR2 are SEHNR and FQNEAQ (reference sequence). The V segment lost 4 bases and the J segment 1 base; nucleotides outside the gene matches: 8. This CDR3 comprises 16 residues. CDR3: CASSSGTGDSQETQYF. The CDR3 coding sequence is TGTGCCAGCAGCTCCGGGACAGGAGATTCCCAAGAGACCCAGTACTTC. The complete variable domain, with remaining parts taken from reference TRBV7-9 and TRBJ2-5, reads DTGVSQNPRHKITKRGQNVTFRCDPISEHNRLYWYRQTLGQGPEFLTYFQNEAQLEKSRLLSDRFSAERPKGSFSTLEIQRTEQGDSAMYLCASSSGTGDSQETQYFGPGTRLLVL.

The rearrangement uses TRBV7-2 and TRBJ1-5; 8 bases agree with TRBD1. Per germline, CDR1 SGHTA and CDR2 FQGNSA. V gave up 7 bases and J gave up 1 base; unmatched junction bases: 6. The length of the CDR3 is 15 residues. CDR3 in DNA: TGTGCCAGCAACACCGGACAGGGCAGCAATCAGCCCCAGCATTTT. Translated, it gives CASNTGQGSNQPQHF.